This T cell receptor (beta chain) was sequenced in a study of cytomegalovirus exposure and HLA in healthy donors. Study results and limitations: Researchers reported that a few CMV-associated chains were confirmed in vitro as CMV antigen-specific.

On this clone: Antigen unknown.

A multiplex PCR was run with 60 Vbeta primers and 13 Jbeta primers. Some clones are missing from TCRdb's copy, which holds only in-frame ones; the method was immunoSEQ multiplex PCR. This sample has about 60,000 clones; around 70% occur once, and the top ten carry roughly a fifth. The CDR3 sequence is 14 residues long. Germline values: CDR1 GTSNPN, CDR2 SVGIG (reference sequence). V dropped 1 base and J dropped 2 bases, with 11 bases sitting between them. The V gene is TRBV30, the J gene TRBJ1-2; D not resolved. The specimen was PBMCs. This sequence was found in an older woman in good health and CMV-seropositive. The CDR3 DNA sequence: TGTGCCTGGAGTGGGTATCGGGAGAACTATGGCTACACCTTC. Its translation is CAWSGYRENYGYTF.